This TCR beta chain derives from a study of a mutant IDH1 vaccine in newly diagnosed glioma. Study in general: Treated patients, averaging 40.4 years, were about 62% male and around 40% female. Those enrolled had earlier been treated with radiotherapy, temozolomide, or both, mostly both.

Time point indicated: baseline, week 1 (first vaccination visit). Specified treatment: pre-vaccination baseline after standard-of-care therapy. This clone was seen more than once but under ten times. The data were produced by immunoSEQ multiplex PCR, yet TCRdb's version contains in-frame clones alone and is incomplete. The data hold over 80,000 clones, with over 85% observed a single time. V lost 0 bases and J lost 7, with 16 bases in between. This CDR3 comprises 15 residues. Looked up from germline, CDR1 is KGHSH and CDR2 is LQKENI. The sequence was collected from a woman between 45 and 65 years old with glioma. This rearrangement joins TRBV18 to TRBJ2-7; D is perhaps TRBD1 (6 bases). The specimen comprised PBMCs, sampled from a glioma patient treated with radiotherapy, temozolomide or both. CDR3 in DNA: TGTGCCAGCTCACCACCGGGCAGGGGAGAAGGGGAGCAGTACTTC. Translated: CASSPPGRGEGEQYF.